The rows below give T cell receptor beta chains drawn from one sample of a study of vaccination and CD4 T cells after COVID-19. TCRdb fed the PCR reads into MiXCR, producing one record per CDR3 protein. The table includes more than 25,000 distinct CDR3 sequences, around 49% detected once. The input for sequencing was CD4+ T cells from blood, taken about 7 months after SARS-CoV-2 vaccination. These receptors were taken from a human donor who had recovered from COVID-19. Both conserved end residues are part of each CDR3. The order of the fields is V gene, D gene, J gene, clone size, CDR3 DNA, CDR3 protein. The D gene is left open where the match is weak. Expanded clones are given a class, and other clones once, few, many or no size at all.

V gene: TRBV27
D gene: NA
J gene: TRBJ2-1
clone size: NA
CDR3 DNA: TGTGCCAGCAGTTTTGCCCAAGGAGGGCCTTACAATGAGCAGTTCTTC
CDR3 protein: CASSFAQGGPYNEQFF

V gene: TRBV2
D gene: NA
J gene: TRBJ1-3
clone size: few
CDR3 DNA: TGTGCCAGCAGCAAGGGACGGACCTCTGGAAACACCATATATTTT
CDR3 protein: CASSKGRTSGNTIYF

V gene: TRBV20-1
D gene: NA
J gene: TRBJ2-5
clone size: few
CDR3 DNA: TGCAGTGCTAGAGCCCCGGGACAAGCGGAAGAGACCCAGTACTTC
CDR3 protein: CSARAPGQAEETQYF

V gene: TRBV20-1
D gene: NA
J gene: TRBJ1-3
clone size: NA
CDR3 DNA: TGCAGTGCTAGAGAGCCTCGGATTCGCTCTGGAAACACCATATATTTT
CDR3 protein: CSAREPRIRSGNTIYF

V gene: TRBV20-1
D gene: NA
J gene: TRBJ2-2
clone size: NA
CDR3 DNA: TGCAGTGCAACCCCACTAGTCCAAAGGGGAGGCACCGGGGAGCTGTTTTTT
CDR3 protein: CSATPLVQRGGTGELFF

V gene: TRBV19
D gene: NA
J gene: TRBJ1-1
clone size: NA
CDR3 DNA: TGTGCCAGTAGCCTTAGCTGGAGAACTGAAGCTTTCTTT
CDR3 protein: CASSLSWRTEAFF

V gene: TRBV28
D gene: NA
J gene: TRBJ1-5
clone size: NA
CDR3 DNA: TGTGCCAGCAGTTTAGGGTCGAGCAGGGGCGATCAGCCCCAGCATTTT
CDR3 protein: CASSLGSSRGDQPQHF

V gene: TRBV10-3
D gene: NA
J gene: TRBJ1-2
clone size: NA
CDR3 DNA: TGTGCCAGCAGGAGGATTGAGAACTATGGCTACACCTTC
CDR3 protein: CASRRIENYGYTF

V gene: TRBV7-9
D gene: NA
J gene: TRBJ1-2
clone size: once
CDR3 DNA: TGTGCCAGCAGCTGGGGCAGGGGAGAGACAAATGGCTACACCTTC
CDR3 protein: CASSWGRGETNGYTF

V gene: TRBV7-6
D gene: NA
J gene: TRBJ2-7
clone size: few
CDR3 DNA: TGTGCCAGCAGCCATAATCCCTCCCACGAGCAGTACTTC
CDR3 protein: CASSHNPSHEQYF

V gene: TRBV6-1
D gene: TRBD2
J gene: TRBJ2-3
clone size: few
CDR3 DNA: TGTGCCAGCAATTCAGCGGGAGGGGTTGCTACGCAGTATTTT
CDR3 protein: CASNSAGGVATQYF

V gene: TRBV7-9
D gene: NA
J gene: TRBJ2-5
clone size: NA
CDR3 DNA: TGTGCCAGCAGCGATACTAGCTCAGAGACCCAGTACTTC
CDR3 protein: CASSDTSSETQYF

V gene: TRBV7-3
D gene: NA
J gene: TRBJ2-1
clone size: few
CDR3 DNA: NA
CDR3 protein: CASSSSGAGEQFF

V gene: TRBV19
D gene: NA
J gene: TRBJ2-7
clone size: few
CDR3 DNA: TGTGCCAGTAGTATTGGGCGGAACTACGAGCAGTACTTC
CDR3 protein: CASSIGRNYEQYF

V gene: TRBV6-1
D gene: TRBD1
J gene: TRBJ1-6
clone size: few
CDR3 DNA: TGTGCCAGCAGACCCGGACAGGAGGCTGAGTATAATTCACCCCTCCACTTT
CDR3 protein: CASRPGQEAEYNSPLHF

V gene: TRBV7-2
D gene: NA
J gene: TRBJ2-7
clone size: NA
CDR3 DNA: TGTGCCAGCAGCTTAGAAGGGAGGACCCACGAGCAGTACTTC
CDR3 protein: CASSLEGRTHEQYF

V gene: TRBV29-1
D gene: NA
J gene: TRBJ2-2
clone size: NA
CDR3 DNA: TGCAGCGTTTTGTCCGGGGAGCTGTTTTTT
CDR3 protein: CSVLSGELFF

V gene: TRBV20-1
D gene: TRBD2
J gene: TRBJ2-3
clone size: few
CDR3 DNA: TGCAGTGCTAGAGTTAGCGGGGCGCGCACAGATACGCAGTATTTT
CDR3 protein: CSARVSGARTDTQYF

V gene: TRBV14
D gene: NA
J gene: TRBJ1-3
clone size: once
CDR3 DNA: TGTGCCAGCAGCACAGGAACTGGAAACACCATATATTTT
CDR3 protein: CASSTGTGNTIYF

V gene: TRBV20-1
D gene: NA
J gene: TRBJ2-5
clone size: NA
CDR3 DNA: TGCAGTGCTACGGAAAACCAGGAGACCCAGTACTTC
CDR3 protein: CSATENQETQYF

V gene: TRBV5-4
D gene: NA
J gene: TRBJ2-5
clone size: NA
CDR3 DNA: TGTGCCAGCAGCTTGGGACCTCCTCAAGAGACCCAGTACTTC
CDR3 protein: CASSLGPPQETQYF

V gene: TRBV6-1
D gene: NA
J gene: TRBJ2-3
clone size: NA
CDR3 DNA: TGTGCCAGCAGTGGAGCGGTCAGCACAGATACGCAGTATTTT
CDR3 protein: CASSGAVSTDTQYF

V gene: TRBV28
D gene: NA
J gene: TRBJ1-6
clone size: NA
CDR3 DNA: TGTGCCAGCAGTTTAACAGGTCCGGGCTCACCCCTCCACTTT
CDR3 protein: CASSLTGPGSPLHF

V gene: TRBV20-1
D gene: NA
J gene: TRBJ1-2
clone size: few
CDR3 DNA: TGCAGTGCTAGAGCCCTTACGCCCCGGAAGGATGGCTACACCTTC
CDR3 protein: CSARALTPRKDGYTF

V gene: TRBV2
D gene: NA
J gene: TRBJ2-5
clone size: NA
CDR3 DNA: TGTGCCAGCAGTGAAAGCCAGGGGGAGACCCAGTACTTC
CDR3 protein: CASSESQGETQYF

V gene: TRBV21-1
D gene: NA
J gene: TRBJ2-6
clone size: NA
CDR3 DNA: TGTGCCAGCAGCGCTCCGGGGCCTGGGGCCAACGTCCTGACTTTC
CDR3 protein: CASSAPGPGANVLTF

V gene: TRBV6-1
D gene: NA
J gene: TRBJ2-7
clone size: NA
CDR3 DNA: TGTGCCAGCGCCCAACGGGGATCCTACGAGCAGTACTTC
CDR3 protein: CASAQRGSYEQYF

V gene: TRBV28
D gene: NA
J gene: TRBJ2-7
clone size: NA
CDR3 DNA: TGTGCCAGCAGTACGTATCTATCCTACGAGCAGTACTTC
CDR3 protein: CASSTYLSYEQYF

V gene: TRBV7-9
D gene: TRBD2
J gene: TRBJ2-2
clone size: few
CDR3 DNA: TGTGCCAGCAGCTTAGAGATAGCGGGAGGGACCGGGGAGCTGTTTTTT
CDR3 protein: CASSLEIAGGTGELFF

V gene: TRBV7-6
D gene: NA
J gene: TRBJ2-7
clone size: once
CDR3 DNA: TGTGCCAGCAGCCTGACTGAACCCTACGAGCAGTACTTC
CDR3 protein: CASSLTEPYEQYF

V gene: TRBV20-1
D gene: NA
J gene: TRBJ2-5
clone size: NA
CDR3 DNA: TGCAGTGCTAGTTCCCGCAAAGAGACCCAGTACTTC
CDR3 protein: CSASSRKETQYF

V gene: TRBV28
D gene: TRBD1
J gene: TRBJ1-2
clone size: NA
CDR3 DNA: TGTGCCAGCAGAGTCAGCGGGACAGGGGGCTATGGCTACACCTTC
CDR3 protein: CASRVSGTGGYGYTF

V gene: TRBV7-2
D gene: TRBD2
J gene: TRBJ2-3
clone size: few
CDR3 DNA: TGTGCCAGCAGTTTAAGGGGGACTAGGCGTGGCACAGATACGCAGTATTTT
CDR3 protein: CASSLRGTRRGTDTQYF

V gene: TRBV7-3
D gene: TRBD2
J gene: TRBJ2-3
clone size: NA
CDR3 DNA: TGTGCCAGCAGCTTACAAGCCGGGACTAGCGGGCCAGATACGCAGTATTTT
CDR3 protein: CASSLQAGTSGPDTQYF

V gene: TRBV6-1
D gene: TRBD1
J gene: TRBJ2-5
clone size: few
CDR3 DNA: TGTGCCAGCAGTGCGGAAACAGGGGGCCAAGAGACCCAGTACTTC
CDR3 protein: CASSAETGGQETQYF

V gene: TRBV20-1
D gene: TRBD2
J gene: TRBJ2-7
clone size: NA
CDR3 DNA: TGCAGTGCTAACCCCGGGACTAGCGGGAGAGGCGAGCAGTACTTC
CDR3 protein: CSANPGTSGRGEQYF

V gene: TRBV4-3
D gene: TRBD1
J gene: TRBJ1-1
clone size: medium-sized
CDR3 DNA: TGCGCCAGCAGCCAAGATTGGGCAGGGGGGAACACTGAAGCTTTCTTT
CDR3 protein: CASSQDWAGGNTEAFF

V gene: TRBV20-1
D gene: TRBD2
J gene: TRBJ2-7
clone size: NA
CDR3 DNA: TGCAGTGCTAGAAGTGGGACTAGCGGGAGTGTTGAGCAGTACTTC
CDR3 protein: CSARSGTSGSVEQYF

V gene: TRBV6-4
D gene: NA
J gene: TRBJ1-1
clone size: NA
CDR3 DNA: TGTGCCAGCAGTTCCCAGAGGGCTTTCTTT
CDR3 protein: CASSSQRAFF

V gene: TRBV15
D gene: TRBD2
J gene: TRBJ2-3
clone size: few
CDR3 DNA: TGTGCCACCAGCAGACGACTAGCGGGAAGCACAGATACGCAGTATTTT
CDR3 protein: CATSRRLAGSTDTQYF

V gene: TRBV20-1
D gene: NA
J gene: TRBJ2-5
clone size: NA
CDR3 DNA: TGCAGTGCTGAGGGTCAAGAGACCCAGTACTTC
CDR3 protein: CSAEGQETQYF

V gene: TRBV19
D gene: NA
J gene: TRBJ2-2
clone size: few
CDR3 DNA: TGTGCCAGTAGTATAGCGGGAGCCCCCGGGGAGCTGTTTTTT
CDR3 protein: CASSIAGAPGELFF

V gene: TRBV6-2/TRBV6-3
D gene: TRBD2
J gene: TRBJ2-7
clone size: NA
CDR3 DNA: TGTGCCAGCAGTTACTCATTTCGGCGGGAGGGGTACGAGCAGTACTTC
CDR3 protein: CASSYSFRREGYEQYF

V gene: TRBV6-1
D gene: NA
J gene: TRBJ1-2
clone size: few
CDR3 DNA: TGTGCCAGCCGGGAGGGGATATACGGTGGCTACACCTTC
CDR3 protein: CASREGIYGGYTF

V gene: TRBV11-1
D gene: NA
J gene: TRBJ2-3
clone size: once
CDR3 DNA: TGTGCCAGCAGCCCCGGGGGCGGGGTTGCAGATACGCAGTATTTT
CDR3 protein: CASSPGGGVADTQYF

V gene: TRBV28
D gene: NA
J gene: TRBJ2-1
clone size: few
CDR3 DNA: TGTGCCAGCAGTTTAAAGCCCTACAATGAGCAGTTCTTC
CDR3 protein: CASSLKPYNEQFF

V gene: TRBV7-9
D gene: TRBD1
J gene: TRBJ2-5
clone size: few
CDR3 DNA: TGTGCCAGCAGCTTAGGACAGGGTATGGAGACCCAGTACTTC
CDR3 protein: CASSLGQGMETQYF

V gene: TRBV29-1
D gene: NA
J gene: TRBJ2-4
clone size: once
CDR3 DNA: TGCAGCGTGCTTCTAGCCAAAAACATTCAGTACTTC
CDR3 protein: CSVLLAKNIQYF

V gene: TRBV18
D gene: NA
J gene: TRBJ1-5
clone size: NA
CDR3 DNA: TGTGCCAGCTCACCATCTGACAACTCTAATCAGCCCCAGCATTTT
CDR3 protein: CASSPSDNSNQPQHF

V gene: TRBV20-1
D gene: NA
J gene: TRBJ2-3
clone size: NA
CDR3 DNA: TGCAGTGCTAGAGGCGGTAGTGCAGATACGCAGTATTTT
CDR3 protein: CSARGGSADTQYF

V gene: TRBV20-1
D gene: TRBD2
J gene: TRBJ2-7
clone size: NA
CDR3 DNA: TGCAGTGCTAGTAGACTAGCGGGAGGGAGTAGGAGCGAGCAGTACTTC
CDR3 protein: CSASRLAGGSRSEQYF

V gene: TRBV28
D gene: NA
J gene: TRBJ2-7
clone size: few
CDR3 DNA: TGTGCCAGCAGTTTACGGTCTCAGGCGGGGGAGCAGTACTTC
CDR3 protein: CASSLRSQAGEQYF